This T cell receptor beta chain was observed in a study of blood T cell repertoires in COVID-19. The method was immunoSEQ multiplex PCR; TCRdb's version includes in-frame clones alone and lacks a portion of them. This sample yields just under 95,000 clones, of which approximately 80% are seen a single time; about 20% belongs to the top ten. Trimming left V 5 bases short and J 7 bases short, with 20 bases between. Germline V gene data show CDR1 as SGHTA and CDR2 as FQGNSA. The CDR3 covers 15 residues. Specimen: peripheral blood. The clonotype was recovered from a human donor in a cohort sampled during active COVID-19. The rearrangement joins TRBV7-2 to TRBJ1-2, with D perhaps TRBD1 (6 bases). Here the CDR3 reads CASSLGRNRVAGYTF. CDR3 DNA: TGTGCCAGCAGCCTAGGGAGGAACAGGGTTGCTGGCTACACCTTC.